One and the same sample provided the 3 T cell receptor beta chains below, sequenced in a study of blood T cell repertoires in COVID-19. Here immunoSEQ multiplex PCR was the method, and the copy in TCRdb shows in-frame clones only, minus some. This table has approximately 450,000 clones, 80% to 90% appearing once. The sequenced sample consisted of PBMCs or T cells enriched from blood (not recorded which). The receptors here all came from a man aged 25 to 40 who had recovered from COVID-19.

CDR3 region: CATSGMGLAGRGEQYF. As DNA, the CDR3 is TGTGCCACCAGCGGGATGGGACTAGCGGGAAGAGGCGAGCAGTACTTC. The chain couples TRBV15 to TRBJ2-7; 13 bases line up with TRBD2. Germline assignment: CDR1 LNHNV and CDR2 YYDKDF (reference sequence). The CDR3 loop spans 16 amino acids. With 5 bases clipped from V and 6 bases from J, the junction kept 10 bases outside the gene matches.

V gene TRBV28 combines with J gene TRBJ1-5; tentatively, D is TRBD1 (5 bases). Germline loops: CDR1 MDHEN, CDR2 SYDVKM. V dropped 6 bases and J dropped 4 bases, with 13 bases sitting between them. CDR3 length: 14 amino acids. The CDR3: CASRHQGRNQPQHF. CDR3 nucleotide sequence: TGTGCCAGCAGACATCAGGGCCGAAATCAGCCCCAGCATTTT.

The CDR3 spells CASSFFPRSSQPQHF. The CDR3 DNA sequence: TGTGCCAGCAGCTTTTTTCCCCGTTCCAGTCAGCCCCAGCATTTT. J is TRBJ1-5 and V is TRBV11-2; D unresolved. Trimming pared 3 bases from V and 6 bases from J, leaving 15 bases between. The CDR3 contains 15 residues. The germline V gene encodes CDR1 SGHAT and CDR2 FQNNGV.